The present T cell receptor beta chain was sequenced within a study of shared clonotypes between healthy human individuals. Study-wide context: CD8 memory received one plate per donor, CD8 naive two, CD4 memory three and CD4 naive three.

As defined, naive CD8 cells were CD45RO-negative and positively selected for CCR7, with terminally differentiated effector memory CD45RA+ cells excluded. Repertoires were generated with immunoSEQ multiplex PCR, while TCRdb's copy carries only in-frame clones and drops some. Of about 2.2 million clones detected, roughly 95% appear once; the ten largest clones hold roughly 1.7%. Sample: naive CD8+ T cells from PBMCs. The source is a man between 18 and 29 years old in good health. Some clones in this sample may be carry-over from other donors' samples.

The CDR3 is CASSLGSINYGYTF. The CDR3 DNA reads as TGTGCCAGCAGCTTAGGCAGTATCAACTATGGCTACACCTTC. The chain links TRBV7-9 to TRBJ1-2; D uncertain. V was clipped by 1 base and J by 2 bases, with 8 bases between them. Germline lookup yields CDR1 SEHNR and CDR2 FQNEAQ (reference sequence). The CDR3 runs to 14 residues.